This is a list of T cell receptor beta chains from one sample in a study of blood T cell repertoires in COVID-19. The table came from immunoSEQ multiplex PCR; TCRdb's copy has only in-frame clones and leaves some out. The table includes fewer than 500,000 clones, roughly 89% detected once. The specimen sequenced was peripheral blood. The receptors were gathered from a woman under 40 with active or convalescent COVID-19. CDR3s leave out the opening cysteine and the closing phenylalanine or tryptophan. The size field is filled for only some rows; it gives once, few, many or a size class.

j_call clone_size v_call cdr3_aa
TRBJ2-4 many TRBV5-5 ASSFTSGGFLAKNIQY
TRBJ1-1 once TRBV7-9 ASSLGQEVWTEAF
TRBJ2-1 . TRBV29-1 SVEDPSGGWSEQF
TRBJ1-1 . TRBV27 ASSSGDGVNTEAF
TRBJ2-1 . TRBV7-6 ASSPMGGGLYNEQF
TRBJ2-3 . TRBV5-1 ASSLGRGATQY
TRBJ1-3 . TRBV6-4 ASTGTDRCSGNTIY
TRBJ1-6 once TRBV19 ASRRGTNSPLH
TRBJ1-2 . TRBV29-1 SVEGKGAGYGYT
TRBJ2-2 . TRBV24-1 ATSARRTPGELF
TRBJ1-1 . TRBV19 ASSSQGGTEAF
TRBJ1-2 once TRBV7-8 ASSLAGDYGYT
TRBJ1-2 once TRBV29-1 SAGQGGYGYT
TRBJ1-1 . TRBV11-2 ASSLSAPGLVNTEAF
TRBJ1-2 . TRBV14 ASSQGTGNYGYT
TRBJ2-4 . TRBV10-3 AISDSLTRDQAKNIQY
TRBJ2-7 . TRBV5-6 ASSLAWTGSSYEQY
TRBJ1-1 . TRBV7-6 ASSAGGRNTEAF
TRBJ1-4 once TRBV2 ASSLGTGKGKLF
TRBJ2-7 . TRBV11-2 ASSLIKLAGAREQY
TRBJ1-1 . TRBV7-9 ASSPGVGTEAF
TRBJ1-5 . TRBV5-1 ASSPGDRGSNQPQH
TRBJ1-6 . TRBV6-5 ASSYQKISPLH
TRBJ2-2 once TRBV19 ASSTTSGGAGELF
TRBJ1-1 . TRBV5-4 ASSLPGKDTEAF
TRBJ2-3 . TRBV19 ASSPKTQRLGTDTQY
TRBJ1-2 . TRBV29-1 SVVGGQLYGYT
TRBJ2-7 . TRBV27 ASSPTGGWNEQY
TRBJ1-5 . TRBV7-8 ASSVGTGGEGNQPQH
TRBJ1-1 . TRBV19 ASRGYGNTEAF
TRBJ2-2 once TRBV7-6 ASSRTSGGAAGELF
TRBJ2-5 . TRBV12-3/TRBV12-4 ASSPRGETQY
TRBJ2-5 few TRBV16 ASSQSRTPQQY
TRBJ2-7 . TRBV5-6 ASSLRSYEQY
TRBJ2-5 once TRBV2 ASSGQGGQETQY
TRBJ1-5 few TRBV4-1 ASSQDRTGRVSNQPQH
TRBJ2-7 . TRBV21-1 ASSRRQGVATYEQY
TRBJ1-1 . TRBV6-6 ASSYRDREAF
TRBJ1-1 . TRBV6-6 ASRMTGAVEAF
TRBJ1-4 . TRBV4-1 ASSQPGQGSEKLF
TRBJ2-5 . TRBV4-1 ASSLGLAGGPGETQY
TRBJ1-2 . TRBV7-9 ASSQSDGYT
TRBJ1-5 . TRBV7-2 ASSLAGQYSNQPQH